This T cell receptor beta chain emerged from a study of control samples from healthy donors and cancer patients. This clone was seen a handful of times. This CDR3 is 15 amino acids long. J was trimmed by 11 bases and V by 2 bases; bases with no gene match: 17. Germline V lookup: CDR1 GTSNPN, CDR2 SVGIG (reference sequence). TCRdb keeps only in-frame clones here, not all; method: immunoSEQ multiplex PCR. Among 95,000 to 150,000 clones listed, about 88% were seen once. This TCR was sampled from a man younger than 30 in good health. The specimen sequenced was blood. V is TRBV30 and J is TRBJ1-1; the match to TRBD1 covers 7 bases. The CDR3: CAWSQGGGGQGPAFF. The CDR3 nucleotides read TGTGCCTGGAGTCAAGGAGGGGGCGGCCAAGGCCCCGCTTTCTTT.